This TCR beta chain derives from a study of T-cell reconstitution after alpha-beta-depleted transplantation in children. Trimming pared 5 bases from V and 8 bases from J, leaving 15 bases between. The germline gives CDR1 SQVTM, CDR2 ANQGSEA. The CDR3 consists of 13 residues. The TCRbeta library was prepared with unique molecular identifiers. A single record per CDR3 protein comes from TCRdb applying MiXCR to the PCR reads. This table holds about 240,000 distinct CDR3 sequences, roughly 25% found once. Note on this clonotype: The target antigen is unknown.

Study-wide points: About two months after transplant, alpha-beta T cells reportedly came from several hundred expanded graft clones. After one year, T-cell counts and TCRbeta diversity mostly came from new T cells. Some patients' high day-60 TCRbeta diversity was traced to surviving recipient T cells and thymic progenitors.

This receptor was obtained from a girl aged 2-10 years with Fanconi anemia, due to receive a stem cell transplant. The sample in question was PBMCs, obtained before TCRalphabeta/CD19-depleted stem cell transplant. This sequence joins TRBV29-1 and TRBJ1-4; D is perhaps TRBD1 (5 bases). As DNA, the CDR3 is TGCAGCGTTAGGGGCCTTCCGCGGGAAAAACTGTTTTTT. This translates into CSVRGLPREKLFF.